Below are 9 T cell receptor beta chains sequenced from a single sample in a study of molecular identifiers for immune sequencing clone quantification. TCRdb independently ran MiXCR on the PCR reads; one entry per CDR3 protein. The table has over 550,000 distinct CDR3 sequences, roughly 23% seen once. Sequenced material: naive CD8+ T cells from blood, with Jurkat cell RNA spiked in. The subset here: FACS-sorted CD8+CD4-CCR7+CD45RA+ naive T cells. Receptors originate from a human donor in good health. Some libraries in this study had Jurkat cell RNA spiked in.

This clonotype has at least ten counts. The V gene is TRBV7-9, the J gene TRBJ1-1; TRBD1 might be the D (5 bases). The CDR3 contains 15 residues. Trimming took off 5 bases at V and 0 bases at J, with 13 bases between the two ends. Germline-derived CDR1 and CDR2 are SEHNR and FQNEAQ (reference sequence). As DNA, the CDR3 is TGTGCCAGCAGCGAAAACAGGAACATGAACACTGAAGCTTTCTTT. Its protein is CASSENRNMNTEAFF.

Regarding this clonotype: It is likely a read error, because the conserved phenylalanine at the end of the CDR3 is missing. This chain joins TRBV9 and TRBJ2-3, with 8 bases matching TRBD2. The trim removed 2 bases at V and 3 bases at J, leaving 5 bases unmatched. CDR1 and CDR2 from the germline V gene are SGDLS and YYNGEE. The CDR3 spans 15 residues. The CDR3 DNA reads TGTGCCAGCAGCGTGGAGAGCGGGAGTACAGATACGCAGTATTTA. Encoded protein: CASSVESGSTDTQYL.

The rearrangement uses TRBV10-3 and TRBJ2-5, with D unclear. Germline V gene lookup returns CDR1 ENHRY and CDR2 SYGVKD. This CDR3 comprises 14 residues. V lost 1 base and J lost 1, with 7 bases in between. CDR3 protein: CAISELGFQETQYF. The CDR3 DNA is TGTGCCATCAGTGAGTTGGGTTTCCAAGAGACCCAGTACTTC.

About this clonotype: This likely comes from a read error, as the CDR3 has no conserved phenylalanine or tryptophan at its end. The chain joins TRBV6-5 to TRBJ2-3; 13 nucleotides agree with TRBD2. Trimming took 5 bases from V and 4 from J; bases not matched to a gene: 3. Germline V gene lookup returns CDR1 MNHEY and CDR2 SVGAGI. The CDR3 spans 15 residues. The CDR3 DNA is TGTGCCAGCAGTCTAGGGACTAGCGGGGCAGATACGCAGTATTCT. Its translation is CASSLGTSGADTQYS.

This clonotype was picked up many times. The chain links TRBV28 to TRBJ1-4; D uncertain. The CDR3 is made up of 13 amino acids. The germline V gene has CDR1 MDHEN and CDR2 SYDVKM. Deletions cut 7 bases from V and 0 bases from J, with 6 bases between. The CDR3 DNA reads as TGTGCCAGCATACAAGCAACTAATGAAAAACTGTTTTTT. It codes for CASIQATNEKLFF.

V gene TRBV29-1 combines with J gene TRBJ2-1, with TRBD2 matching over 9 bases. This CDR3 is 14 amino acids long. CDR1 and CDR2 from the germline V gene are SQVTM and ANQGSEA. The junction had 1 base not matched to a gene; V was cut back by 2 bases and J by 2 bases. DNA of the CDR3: TGCAGCGTTGAACTAGCGGGAACCTACAATGAGCAGTTCTTC. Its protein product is CSVELAGTYNEQFF.

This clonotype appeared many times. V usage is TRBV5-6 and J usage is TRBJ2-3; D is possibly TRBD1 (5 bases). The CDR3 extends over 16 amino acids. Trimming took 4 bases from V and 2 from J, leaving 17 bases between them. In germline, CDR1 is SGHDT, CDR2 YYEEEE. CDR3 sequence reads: CASSPSAGSYTDTQYF. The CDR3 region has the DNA TGTGCCAGCAGCCCTTCGGCAGGGTCGTACACAGATACGCAGTATTTT.

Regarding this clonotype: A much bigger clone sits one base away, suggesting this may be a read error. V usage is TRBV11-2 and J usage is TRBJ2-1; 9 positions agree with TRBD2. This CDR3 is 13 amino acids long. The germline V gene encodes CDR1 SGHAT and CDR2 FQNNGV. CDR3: CASSATIAGERFF. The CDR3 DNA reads TGTGCCAGCAGCGCTACGATAGCGGGAGAGCGGTTCTTC.

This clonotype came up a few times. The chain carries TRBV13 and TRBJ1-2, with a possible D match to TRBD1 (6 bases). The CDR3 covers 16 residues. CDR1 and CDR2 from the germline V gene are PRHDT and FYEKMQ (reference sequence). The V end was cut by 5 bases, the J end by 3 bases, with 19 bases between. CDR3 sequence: CASSPFLGGTDYGYTF. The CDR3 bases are TGTGCCAGCAGCCCCTTCTTGGGGGGCACAGACTATGGCTACACCTTC.